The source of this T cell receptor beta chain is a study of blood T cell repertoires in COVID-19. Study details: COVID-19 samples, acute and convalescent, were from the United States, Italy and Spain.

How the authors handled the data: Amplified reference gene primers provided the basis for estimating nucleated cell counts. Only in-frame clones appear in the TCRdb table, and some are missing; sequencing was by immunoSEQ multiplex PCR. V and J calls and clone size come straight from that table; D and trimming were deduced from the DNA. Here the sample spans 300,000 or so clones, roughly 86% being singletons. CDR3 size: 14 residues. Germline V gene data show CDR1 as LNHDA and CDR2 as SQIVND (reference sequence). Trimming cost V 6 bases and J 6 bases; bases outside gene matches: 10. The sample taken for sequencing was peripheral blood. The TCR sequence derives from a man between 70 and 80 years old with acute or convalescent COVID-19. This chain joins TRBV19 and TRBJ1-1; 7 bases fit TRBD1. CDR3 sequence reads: CASRETGFYPEAFF. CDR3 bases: TGTGCCAGTAGGGAGACAGGGTTTTACCCTGAAGCTTTCTTT.